This T cell receptor (beta chain) emerged from a study of T cells in Graves' hyperthyroidism and ophthalmopathy. Overall study results and limits: Ophthalmopathy was model-predicted a median about 6.7 months pre-onset.

This clonotype was detected many times. Its antigen is as yet unknown. Amplified TCR beta CDR3 regions came from RNA transcripts. Using the HTBI primer set, a first-round RT-PCR was run on the TCR CDR3. TCRdb re-called the multiplex PCR reads through MiXCR, storing one row per CDR3 protein. The table shows around 250,000 distinct CDR3 sequences, with more than 20% occurring only once. This TCR was sampled from a woman in her thirties or forties with Graves' ophthalmopathy. The source material was blood.

For the CDR3, the DNA is TGTGCCAGCAGCCCCTTCGGCCGCGGGGCCTACGAGCAGTACTTC. It is translated as CASSPFGRGAYEQYF. The chain recombines TRBV9 with TRBJ2-7; D possibly corresponds to TRBD2 (6 bases). The CDR3 has 15 residues. V lost 4 bases and J 2 bases, leaving 16 bases between the germline ends. Germline-derived CDR1 and CDR2 are SGDLS and YYNGEE.